These T cell receptor beta chains were read from a single sample in a study of shared clonotypes between healthy human individuals. Method: immunoSEQ multiplex PCR; TCRdb's copy keeps in-frame clones and lacks some. The data contain about 380,000 clones, 90% to 98% of them singletons. The sample comprised memory CD8+ T cells sorted from blood. The origin of the receptors is a man aged 25 to 40 in good health. CDR3s include the opening cysteine and the closing phenylalanine or tryptophan. The order of the fields is V gene, J gene, D gene, CDR3 DNA, CDR3 protein. A D gene is named only where the DNA matches it firmly.

V gene: TRBV2; J gene: TRBJ1-3; D gene: -; CDR3 DNA: TGTGCCAGCAGCTACGACAGATCTGGAAACACCATATATTTT; CDR3 protein: CASSYDRSGNTIYF
V gene: TRBV11-3; J gene: TRBJ2-2; D gene: -; CDR3 DNA: TGTGCCAGCAGCTTAGGTCTGGGGTTGGACACCGGGGAGCTGTTTTTT; CDR3 protein: CASSLGLGLDTGELFF
V gene: TRBV6-5; J gene: TRBJ1-1; D gene: TRBD1; CDR3 DNA: TGTGCCAGCAGTTACTCGATACAGGGGGCGACTGAAGCTTTCTTT; CDR3 protein: CASSYSIQGATEAFF
V gene: TRBV2; J gene: TRBJ2-5; D gene: TRBD1; CDR3 DNA: TGTGCCAGCAGTTGGGACCCGGGACAGGGTCGACAAGAGACCCAGTACTTC; CDR3 protein: CASSWDPGQGRQETQYF
V gene: TRBV19; J gene: TRBJ2-3; D gene: TRBD2; CDR3 DNA: TGTGCCAGTAGTCAAAGATATAGCGGGGTACGAGATACGCAGTATTTT; CDR3 protein: CASSQRYSGVRDTQYF
V gene: TRBV11-2; J gene: TRBJ2-2; D gene: -; CDR3 DNA: TGTGCCAGCAGCCCCCTCAGGGTCCTGAACACCGGGGAGCTGTTTTTT; CDR3 protein: CASSPLRVLNTGELFF
V gene: TRBV28; J gene: TRBJ1-4; D gene: -; CDR3 DNA: TGTGCCAGCAGTTTACCGGGCCGGACTAATGAAAAACTGTTTTTT; CDR3 protein: CASSLPGRTNEKLFF
V gene: TRBV14; J gene: TRBJ2-1; D gene: -; CDR3 DNA: TGTGCCAGCAGCCAACTGACCCTTGGACCTTACAATGAGCAGTTCTTC; CDR3 protein: CASSQLTLGPYNEQFF
V gene: TRBV10-2; J gene: TRBJ2-7; D gene: TRBD2; CDR3 DNA: TGCGCCAGCACCGGGACTAGGGGTCACGAGCAGTACTTC; CDR3 protein: CASTGTRGHEQYF
V gene: TRBV30; J gene: TRBJ2-3; D gene: TRBD1; CDR3 DNA: TGTGCCTGGGCAGGGGGCGATACAGATACGCAGTATTTT; CDR3 protein: CAWAGGDTDTQYF
V gene: TRBV6-1; J gene: TRBJ2-7; D gene: -; CDR3 DNA: TGTGCCAGCAAAGGCGGAACCTACGAGCAGTACTTC; CDR3 protein: CASKGGTYEQYF
V gene: TRBV25-1; J gene: TRBJ2-5; D gene: -; CDR3 DNA: TGTGCCAGCAGTACACACTCCCAGGATGGGGAGACCCAGTACTTC; CDR3 protein: CASSTHSQDGETQYF